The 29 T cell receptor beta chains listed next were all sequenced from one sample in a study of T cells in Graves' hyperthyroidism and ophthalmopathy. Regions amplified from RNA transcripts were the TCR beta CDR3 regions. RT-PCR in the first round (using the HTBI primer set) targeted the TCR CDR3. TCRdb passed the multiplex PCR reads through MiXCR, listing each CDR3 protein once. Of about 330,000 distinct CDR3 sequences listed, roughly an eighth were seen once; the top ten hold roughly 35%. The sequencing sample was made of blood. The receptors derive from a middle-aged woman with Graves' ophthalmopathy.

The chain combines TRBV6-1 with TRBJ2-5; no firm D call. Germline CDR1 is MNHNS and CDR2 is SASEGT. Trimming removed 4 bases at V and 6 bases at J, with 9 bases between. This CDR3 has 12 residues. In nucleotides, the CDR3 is TGTGCCAGCAGTGTTAGCCAGAAGACCCAGTACTTC. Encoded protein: CASSVSQKTQYF.

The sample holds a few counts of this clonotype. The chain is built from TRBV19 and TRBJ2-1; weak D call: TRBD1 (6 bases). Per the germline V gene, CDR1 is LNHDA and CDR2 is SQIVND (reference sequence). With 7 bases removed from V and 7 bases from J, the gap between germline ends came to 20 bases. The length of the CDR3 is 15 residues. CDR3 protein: CASTMGQGLWNEQFF. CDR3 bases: TGTGCCAGTACCATGGGGCAGGGGCTATGGAATGAGCAGTTCTTC.

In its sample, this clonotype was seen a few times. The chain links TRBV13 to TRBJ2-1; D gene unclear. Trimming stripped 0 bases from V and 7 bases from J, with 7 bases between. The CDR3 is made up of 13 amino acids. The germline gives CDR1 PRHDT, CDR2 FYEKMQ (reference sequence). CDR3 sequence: CASSLGRENEQFF. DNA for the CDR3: TGTGCCAGCAGCTTAGGCCGCGAAAATGAGCAGTTCTTC.

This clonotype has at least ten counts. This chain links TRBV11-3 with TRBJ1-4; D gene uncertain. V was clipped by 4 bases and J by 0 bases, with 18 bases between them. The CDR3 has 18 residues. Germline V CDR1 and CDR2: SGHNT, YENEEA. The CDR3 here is CASSSHNEHRATNEKLFF. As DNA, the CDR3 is TGTGCCAGCAGCTCTCACAACGAACACAGAGCAACTAATGAAAAACTGTTTTTT.

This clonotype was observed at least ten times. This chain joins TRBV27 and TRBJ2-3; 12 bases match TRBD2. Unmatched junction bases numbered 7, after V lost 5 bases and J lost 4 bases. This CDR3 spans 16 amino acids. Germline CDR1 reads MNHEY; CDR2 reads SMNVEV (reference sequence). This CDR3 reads CASSTETSGRPDTQYF. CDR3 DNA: TGTGCCAGCAGTACTGAGACTAGCGGGAGACCAGATACGCAGTATTTT.

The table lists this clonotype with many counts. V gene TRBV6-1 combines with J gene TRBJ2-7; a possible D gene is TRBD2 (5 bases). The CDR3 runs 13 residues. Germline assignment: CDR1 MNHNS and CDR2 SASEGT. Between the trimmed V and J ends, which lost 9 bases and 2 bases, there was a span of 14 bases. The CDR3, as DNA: TGTGCCAGTGGGATTTCCGGGGCCTACGAGCAGTACTTC. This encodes CASGISGAYEQYF.

CDR3 loop: CASSQDQDLAKNIQYF. CDR3 nucleotides: TGCGCCAGCAGCCAAGATCAGGACCTGGCCAAAAACATTCAGTACTTC. This chain connects TRBV4-1 to TRBJ2-4, with D hard to call. Between the trimmed V and J ends, which lost 0 bases and 1 base, there was a span of 10 bases. Germline V gene sequence: CDR1 MGHRA, CDR2 YSYEKL. The CDR3 totals 16 residues.

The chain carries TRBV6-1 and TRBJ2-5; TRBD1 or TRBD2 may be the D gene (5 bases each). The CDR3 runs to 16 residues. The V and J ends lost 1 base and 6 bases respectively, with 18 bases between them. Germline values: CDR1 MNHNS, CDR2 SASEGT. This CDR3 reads CASSEGRSAWGKTQYF. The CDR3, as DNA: TGTGCCAGCAGTGAAGGCCGGAGTGCCTGGGGGAAGACCCAGTACTTC.

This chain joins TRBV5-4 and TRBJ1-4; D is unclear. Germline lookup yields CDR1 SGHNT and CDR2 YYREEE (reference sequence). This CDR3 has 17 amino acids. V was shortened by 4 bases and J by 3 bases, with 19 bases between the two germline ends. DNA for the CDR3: TGTGCCAGCAGCGCCAAGGGCGGACTGGCGTCTAATGAAAAACTGTTTTTT. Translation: CASSAKGGLASNEKLFF.

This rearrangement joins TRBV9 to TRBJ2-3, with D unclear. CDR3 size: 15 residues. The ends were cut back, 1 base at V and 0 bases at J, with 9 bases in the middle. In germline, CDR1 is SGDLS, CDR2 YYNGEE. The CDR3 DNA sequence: TGTGCCAGCAGCGTAAACGCGGCTAGCACAGATACGCAGTATTTT. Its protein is CASSVNAASTDTQYF.

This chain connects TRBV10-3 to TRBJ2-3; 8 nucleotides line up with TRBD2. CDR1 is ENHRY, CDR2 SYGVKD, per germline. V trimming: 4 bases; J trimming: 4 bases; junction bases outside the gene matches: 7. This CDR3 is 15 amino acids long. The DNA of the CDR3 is TGTGCCATCAGTGGGATAGCGGGGTTAGCAGATACGCAGTATTTT. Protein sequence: CAISGIAGLADTQYF.

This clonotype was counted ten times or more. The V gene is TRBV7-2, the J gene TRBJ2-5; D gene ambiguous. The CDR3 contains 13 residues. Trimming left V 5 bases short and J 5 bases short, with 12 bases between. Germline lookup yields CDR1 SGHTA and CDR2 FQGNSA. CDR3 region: CASSTGLRETQYF. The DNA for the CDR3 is TGTGCCAGCAGCACTGGGCTCCGGGAGACCCAGTACTTC.

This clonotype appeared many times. In DNA form, the CDR3 reads TGTGCCAGCAGTCCTCAGGCGGATGTCACTGAAGCTTTCTTT. It translates to CASSPQADVTEAFF. The rearrangement uses TRBV28 and TRBJ1-1; no definite D call. Trimming took 5 bases from V and 4 from J, leaving 14 bases between them. This CDR3 spans 14 amino acids. Germline V lookup: CDR1 MDHEN, CDR2 SYDVKM. Full variable domain (rest looked up from reference TRBV28 and TRBJ1-1): DVKVTQSSRYLVKRTGEKVFLECVQDMDHENMFWYRQDPGLGLRLIYFSYDVKMKEKGDIPEGYSVSREKKERFSLILESASTNQTSMYLCASSPQADVTEAFFGQGTRLTVV.

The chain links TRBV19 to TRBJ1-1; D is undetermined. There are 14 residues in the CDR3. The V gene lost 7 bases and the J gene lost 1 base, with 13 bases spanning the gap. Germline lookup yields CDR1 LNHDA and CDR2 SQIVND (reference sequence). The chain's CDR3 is CASTPTWGNTEAFF. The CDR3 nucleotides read TGTGCCAGTACCCCGACATGGGGGAACACTGAAGCTTTCTTT.

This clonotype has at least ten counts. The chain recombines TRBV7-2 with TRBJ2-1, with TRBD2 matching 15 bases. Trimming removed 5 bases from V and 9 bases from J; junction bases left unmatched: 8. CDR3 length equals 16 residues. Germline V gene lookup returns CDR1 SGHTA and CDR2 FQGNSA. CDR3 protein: CASSKVGTSGGTEQFF. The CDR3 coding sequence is TGTGCCAGCAGCAAAGTGGGGACTAGCGGGGGGACTGAGCAGTTCTTC.

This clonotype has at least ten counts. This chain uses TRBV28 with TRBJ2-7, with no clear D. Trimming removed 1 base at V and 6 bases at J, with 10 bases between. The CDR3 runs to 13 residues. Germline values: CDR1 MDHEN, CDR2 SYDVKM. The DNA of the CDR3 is TGTGCCAGCAGTTTATCGTCGGAGCCCGAGCAGTACTTC. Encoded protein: CASSLSSEPEQYF.

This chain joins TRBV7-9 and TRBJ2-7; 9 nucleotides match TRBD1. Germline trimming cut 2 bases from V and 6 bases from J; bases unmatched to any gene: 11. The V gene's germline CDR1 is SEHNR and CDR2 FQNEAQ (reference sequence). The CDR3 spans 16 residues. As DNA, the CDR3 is TGTGCCAGCAGCTTACCAGGCGGGACAGGGTCGGCCGAGCAGTACTTC. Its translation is CASSLPGGTGSAEQYF.

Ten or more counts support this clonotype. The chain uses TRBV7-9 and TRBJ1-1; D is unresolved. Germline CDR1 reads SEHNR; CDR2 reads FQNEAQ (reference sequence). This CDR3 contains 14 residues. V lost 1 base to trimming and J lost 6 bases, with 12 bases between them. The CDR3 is CASSLGTQHSEAFF. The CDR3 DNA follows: TGTGCCAGCAGCTTAGGAACTCAGCACTCTGAAGCTTTCTTT.

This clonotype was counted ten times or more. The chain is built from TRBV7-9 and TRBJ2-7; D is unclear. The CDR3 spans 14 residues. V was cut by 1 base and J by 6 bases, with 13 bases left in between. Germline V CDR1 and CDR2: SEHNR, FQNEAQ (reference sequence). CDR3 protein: CASSLGITDSEQYF. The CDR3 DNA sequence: TGTGCCAGCAGCTTAGGGATCACCGATTCCGAGCAGTACTTC.

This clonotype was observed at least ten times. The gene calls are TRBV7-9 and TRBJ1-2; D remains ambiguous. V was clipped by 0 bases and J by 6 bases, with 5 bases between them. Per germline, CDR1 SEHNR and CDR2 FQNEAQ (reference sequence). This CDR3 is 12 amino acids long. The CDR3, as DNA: TGTGCCAGCAGCTTAGCAGGGAATGGCTACACCTTC. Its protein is CASSLAGNGYTF. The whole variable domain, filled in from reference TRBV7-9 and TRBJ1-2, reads DTGVSQNPRHKITKRGQNVTFRCDPISEHNRLYWYRQTLGQGPEFLTYFQNEAQLEKSRLLSDRFSAERPKGSFSTLEIQRTEQGDSAMYLCASSLAGNGYTFGSGTRLTVV.

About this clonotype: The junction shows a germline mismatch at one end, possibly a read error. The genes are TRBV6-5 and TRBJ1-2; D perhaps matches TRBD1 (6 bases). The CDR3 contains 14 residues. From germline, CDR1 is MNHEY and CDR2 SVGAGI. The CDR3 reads CASSYTKGQYVYTF. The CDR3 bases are TGTGCCAGCAGTTACACTAAAGGACAGTATGTCTACACCTTC.

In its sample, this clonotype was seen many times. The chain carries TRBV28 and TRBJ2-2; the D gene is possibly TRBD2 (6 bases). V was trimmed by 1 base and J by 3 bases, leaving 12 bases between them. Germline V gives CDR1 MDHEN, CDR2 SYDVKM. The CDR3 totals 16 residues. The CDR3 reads CASSLLRGLDTGELFF. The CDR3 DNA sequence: TGTGCCAGCAGTTTATTGCGGGGTTTGGACACCGGGGAGCTGTTTTTT. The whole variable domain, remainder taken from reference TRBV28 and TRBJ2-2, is DVKVTQSSRYLVKRTGEKVFLECVQDMDHENMFWYRQDPGLGLRLIYFSYDVKMKEKGDIPEGYSVSREKKERFSLILESASTNQTSMYLCASSLLRGLDTGELFFGEGSRLTVL.

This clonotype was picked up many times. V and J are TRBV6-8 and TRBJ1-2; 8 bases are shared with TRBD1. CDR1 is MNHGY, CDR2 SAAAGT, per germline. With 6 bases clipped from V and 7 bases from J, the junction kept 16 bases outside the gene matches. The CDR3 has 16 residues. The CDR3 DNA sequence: TGTGCCAGCAGAAGCCGTATAGACAGGGGAACTCGTGGCTACACCTTC. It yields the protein CASRSRIDRGTRGYTF.

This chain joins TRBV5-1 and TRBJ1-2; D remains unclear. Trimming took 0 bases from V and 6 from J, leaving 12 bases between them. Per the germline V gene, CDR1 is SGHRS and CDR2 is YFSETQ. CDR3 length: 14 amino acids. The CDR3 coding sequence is TGCGCCAGCAGCTTGGGAGGCAAGGAGGATGGCTACACCTTC. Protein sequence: CASSLGGKEDGYTF.

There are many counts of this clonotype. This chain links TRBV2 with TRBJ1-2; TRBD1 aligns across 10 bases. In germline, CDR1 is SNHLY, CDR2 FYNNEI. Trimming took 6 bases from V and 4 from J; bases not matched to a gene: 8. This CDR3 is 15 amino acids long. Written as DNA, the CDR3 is TGTGCCAGCAGCCAAAGCGGGACAGGGGCCTATGGCTACACCTTC. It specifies CASSQSGTGAYGYTF.

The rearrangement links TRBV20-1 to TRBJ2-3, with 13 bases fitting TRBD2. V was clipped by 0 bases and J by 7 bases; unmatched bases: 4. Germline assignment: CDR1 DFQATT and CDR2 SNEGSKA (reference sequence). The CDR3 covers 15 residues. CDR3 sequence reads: CSARELAGGLNTQYF. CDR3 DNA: TGCAGTGCTAGAGAACTAGCGGGAGGGCTTAATACGCAGTATTTT.

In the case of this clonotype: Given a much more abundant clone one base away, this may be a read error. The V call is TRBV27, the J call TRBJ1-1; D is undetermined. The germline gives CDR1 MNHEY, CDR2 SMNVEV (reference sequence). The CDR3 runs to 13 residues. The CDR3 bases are TGTGCCGGCAGTCCGCCGGGGAACACTGAAGCTTTCTTT. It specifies CAGSPPGNTEAFF.

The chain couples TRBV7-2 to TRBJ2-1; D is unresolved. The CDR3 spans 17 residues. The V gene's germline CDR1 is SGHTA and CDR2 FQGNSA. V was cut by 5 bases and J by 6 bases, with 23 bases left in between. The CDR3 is CASSPQPISSYGNEQFF. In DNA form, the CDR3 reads TGTGCCAGCAGCCCACAACCCATATCCTCCTACGGCAATGAGCAGTTCTTC.

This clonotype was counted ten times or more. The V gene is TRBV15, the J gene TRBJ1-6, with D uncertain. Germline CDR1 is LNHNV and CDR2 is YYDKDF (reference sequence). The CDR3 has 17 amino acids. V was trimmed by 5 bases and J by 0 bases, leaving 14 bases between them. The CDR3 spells CATSRRGGSSYNSPLHF. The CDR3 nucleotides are TGTGCCACCAGCCGCCGCGGAGGGAGCTCCTATAATTCACCCCTCCACTTT.